The text below deals with one TCR beta chain. Its antigen is still unknown. These data belong to a study of cytomegalovirus exposure and HLA in healthy donors. Study-wide findings and caveats: According to a later analysis, most TCR beta chains associated with CMV appeared HLA-restricted. It was reportedly the case that the classifier diagnosed cytomegalovirus status with high specificity and sensitivity.

Donors counted as nominally healthy when sampled, yet unrecorded immune exposures were likely. In the PCR, 60 Vbeta and 13 Jbeta primers were used. Sequencing used immunoSEQ multiplex PCR; TCRdb keeps in-frame clones, though not all of them. The repertoire holds roughly 220,000 clones, 60% to 80% seen once, with approximately 1.9% in the top ten. Germline CDR1 reads SGHNT; CDR2 reads YYREEE (reference sequence). The CDR3 sequence is 15 residues long. With V trimmed by 4 bases and J by 1 base, 4 bases remained unmatched. Sequenced input: PBMCs. The genes are TRBV5-4 and TRBJ2-3; 9 bases line up with TRBD2. This receptor was taken from a woman in her 30s in good health and CMV-seronegative. The CDR3 bases are TGTGCCAGCAGCACCTGGACTAGCGGCACAGATACGCAGTATTTT. Translated: CASSTWTSGTDTQYF.